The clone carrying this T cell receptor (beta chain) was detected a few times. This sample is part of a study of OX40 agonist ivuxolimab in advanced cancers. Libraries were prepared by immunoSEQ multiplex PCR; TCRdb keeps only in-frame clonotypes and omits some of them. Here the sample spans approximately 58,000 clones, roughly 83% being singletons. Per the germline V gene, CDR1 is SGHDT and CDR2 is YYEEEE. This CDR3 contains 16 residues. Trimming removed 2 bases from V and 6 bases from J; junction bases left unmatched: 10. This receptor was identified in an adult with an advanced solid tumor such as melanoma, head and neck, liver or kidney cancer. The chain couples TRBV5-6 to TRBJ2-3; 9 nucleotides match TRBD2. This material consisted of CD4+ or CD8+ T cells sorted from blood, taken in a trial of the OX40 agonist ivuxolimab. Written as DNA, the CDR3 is TGTGCCAGCAGCTTCCTTGTGTTAGCGGGAGAGGATACGCAGTATTTT. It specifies CASSFLVLAGEDTQYF.